These 11 T cell receptor beta chains were sequenced from one sample in a study of cytomegalovirus exposure and HLA in healthy donors. PCR employed 60 Vbeta and 13 Jbeta primers. Sequencing was performed with immunoSEQ multiplex PCR; in TCRdb, only in-frame clones are kept and a portion is missing. The sample lists about 140,000 clones, around three quarters seen once, with approximately 2.5% in the top ten. The sequencing sample was made of PBMCs. These receptors came from a woman aged 18 to 35 in good health and CMV-seropositive.

V and J are TRBV7-9 and TRBJ1-1; 9 bases match TRBD1. V dropped 5 bases and J dropped 0; count of bases not matched to a gene: 7. This CDR3 has 16 amino acids. Germline CDR1 and CDR2: SEHNR and FQNEAQ (reference sequence). In nucleotides, the CDR3 is TGTGCCAGCAGCCTAGGGACAGGGAGGATGAACACTGAAGCTTTCTTT. It is translated as CASSLGTGRMNTEAFF.

The rearrangement joins TRBV4-3 to TRBJ2-4, with 11 nucleotides matching TRBD2. Germline V lookup: CDR1 LGHNA, CDR2 YSLEER. The CDR3 is 18 amino acids. The V and J ends lost 0 bases and 3 bases, in that order; junction bases with no gene match: 7. CDR3 sequence reads: CASSQELAGVFGKNIQYF. Here the CDR3 DNA reads TGCGCCAGCAGCCAAGAACTAGCGGGGGTTTTTGGCAAAAACATTCAGTACTTC.

This clone was seen once. The rearrangement links TRBV27 to TRBJ2-5; tentative D call: TRBD2 (7 bases). The DNA end is more similar to TRBJ2-7, so the J call may be wrong. This CDR3 has 13 residues. Germline lookup yields CDR1 MNHEY and CDR2 SMNVEV (reference sequence). CDR3 bases: TGTGCCAGCAGTTGGAGGGGGGGATACGAGCAGTACTTC. This translates into CASSWRGGYEQYF.

The J gene is TRBJ1-1, the V gene TRBV28, with a tentative D call TRBD1 (6 bases). The CDR3 is 16 amino acids. Per the germline V gene, CDR1 is MDHEN and CDR2 is SYDVKM. The V and J ends lost 5 bases and 1 base respectively, with 17 bases between them. In DNA form, the CDR3 reads TGTGCCAGCAGTCCCCGGTTGGGAGGGGGGAACACTGAAGCTTTCTTT. Its translation is CASSPRLGGGNTEAFF.

This clone showed up just a few times. The chain is built from TRBV7-2 and TRBJ1-1; the match to TRBD1 covers 7 bases. The CDR3 runs to 16 residues. The V gene end was trimmed by 6 bases and the J gene end by 2 bases; junction bases not matched to a gene: 12. Germline CDR1 SGHTA, CDR2 FQGNSA. Written as DNA, the CDR3 is TGTGCCAGCAGTATCGACAGGGAGTTATTAAACACTGAAGCTTTCTTT. It specifies CASSIDRELLNTEAFF.

V usage is TRBV11-2 and J usage is TRBJ1-2; D unclear. The CDR3 is 13 residues long. V was trimmed by 3 bases and J by 6 bases, leaving 11 bases between them. Per germline, CDR1 SGHAT and CDR2 FQNNGV. For the CDR3, the DNA is TGTGCCAGCAGCTTTCCGGGTTGGGATGGCTACACCTTC. It encodes CASSFPGWDGYTF.

This chain links TRBV4-1 with TRBJ2-7; a weak D match, TRBD1 (5 bases). V lost 2 bases and J lost 1, with 9 bases in between. The germline gives CDR1 MGHRA, CDR2 YSYEKL. The CDR3 runs to 14 residues. The CDR3 nucleotides are TGCGCCAGCAGCCAAATTCAGGGATCCTACGAGCAGTACTTC. Translated: CASSQIQGSYEQYF.

This clone was detected only a few times. The gene calls are TRBV4-1 and TRBJ1-2; 8 nucleotides match TRBD1. Germline lookup yields CDR1 MGHRA and CDR2 YSYEKL. The CDR3 is 15 amino acids. V dropped 1 base and J dropped 5; count of bases not matched to a gene: 6. The CDR3 spells CASSQAQGARYGYTF. The DNA of the CDR3 is TGCGCCAGCAGCCAAGCGCAGGGGGCTAGGTATGGCTACACCTTC.

The CDR3 nucleotides are TGTGCCAGCAGCTTAGAACTAGCGGGGGGGAAGGCCGGGGAGCTGTTTTTT. As protein: CASSLELAGGKAGELFF. The rearrangement joins TRBV11-2 to TRBJ2-2, with TRBD2 identical over 13 bases. This CDR3 is built from 17 residues. Trimming cost V 0 bases and J 6 bases; bases outside gene matches: 4. Germline CDR1 and CDR2: SGHAT and FQNNGV.

The rearrangement links TRBV6-1 to TRBJ2-5; 9 bases line up with TRBD1. The junction had 5 bases not matched to a gene; V was cut back by 4 bases and J by 5 bases. The CDR3 length is 14 residues. Germline V lookup: CDR1 MNHNS, CDR2 SASEGT. The CDR3 is CASSAYRGRETQYF. Written as DNA, the CDR3 is TGTGCCAGCAGTGCGTACAGGGGGCGGGAGACCCAGTACTTC.

The chain employs TRBV21-1 and TRBJ1-5. TRBV21-1 is marked as a pseudogene. The CDR3 runs to 16 residues. The CDR3 DNA is TGTGCCAGCAGCAAAGTTGGCGGGCAAAGCAATCAGCCCCAGCATTTT. Its protein is CASSKVGGQSNQPQHF.